This T cell receptor (beta chain) is drawn from a study of blood T cell repertoires in COVID-19. The wider study: COVID-19 samples from acute and convalescent phases originated in the United States, Italy and Spain. Nucleic acid was either cDNA or gDNA, and it came from T cells, B-cell-depleted T cells, or PBMCs.

The CDR3 contains 14 residues. Germline CDR1 and CDR2: LNHNV and YYDKDF (reference sequence). V was pared by 0 bases and J by 5 bases, with 10 bases between. Assay used: immunoSEQ multiplex PCR; TCRdb lists only in-frame clones, some missing. The sample lists about 140,000 clones; 88% were seen once. This chain links TRBV15 with TRBJ2-5; D might be TRBD2 (5 bases). Specimen: peripheral blood. The clonotype comes from a human donor with COVID-19, enrolled during active disease. The donor label of this sample is uncertain. CDR3 sequence reads: CATSREISEETQYF. The DNA of the CDR3 is TGTGCCACCAGCAGAGAGATTAGCGAGGAGACCCAGTACTTC.